The rows below give T cell receptor beta chains drawn from one sample of a study of cytomegalovirus exposure and HLA in healthy donors. Assay used: immunoSEQ multiplex PCR; TCRdb lists only in-frame clones, some missing. The sample shows 99,000 or so clones, around 87% of them seen only once. The source material was PBMCs. Receptors were obtained from a woman between 18 and 29 years old in good health and CMV-seropositive. Each CDR3 is given with its conserved first and last residue. Each record gives: clone size, D gene, V gene, J gene, CDR3 protein, CDR3 DNA. A D gene is named only where the DNA matches it firmly. Clone size appears in some rows only: once, few, many, or a class for an expanded clone.

abundance: -; d_gene: -; v_gene: TRBV5-1; j_gene: TRBJ2-7; CDR3aa: CASSGAVPGDYEQYF; CDR3nt: TGCGCCAGCAGCGGAGCGGTCCCGGGGGATTACGAGCAGTACTTC
abundance: once; d_gene: -; v_gene: TRBV4-1; j_gene: TRBJ2-2; CDR3aa: CASSHLDFGIPGLFITGELFF; CDR3nt: TGCGCCAGCAGCCATTTGGATTTCGGGATCCCAGGCCTATTTATCACCGGGGAGCTGTTTTTT
abundance: -; d_gene: TRBD1; v_gene: TRBV6-5; j_gene: TRBJ2-7; CDR3aa: CASSYSGTGAVEQYF; CDR3nt: TGTGCCAGCAGTTACTCGGGGACAGGAGCCGTCGAGCAGTACTTC
abundance: -; d_gene: -; v_gene: TRBV29-1; j_gene: TRBJ2-1; CDR3aa: CSVEPQSYNEQFF; CDR3nt: TGCAGCGTTGAACCCCAATCCTACAATGAGCAGTTCTTC
abundance: -; d_gene: -; v_gene: TRBV27; j_gene: TRBJ2-2; CDR3aa: CASRGQPNTGELFF; CDR3nt: TGTGCCAGCAGGGGACAACCGAACACCGGGGAGCTGTTTTTT
abundance: once; d_gene: -; v_gene: TRBV15; j_gene: TRBJ1-1; CDR3aa: CATSREGGREAFF; CDR3nt: TGTGCCACCAGCAGAGAGGGGGGACGGGAAGCTTTCTTT
abundance: -; d_gene: -; v_gene: TRBV18; j_gene: TRBJ1-1; CDR3aa: CASSPRQVSSHMNTEAFF; CDR3nt: TGTGCCAGCTCACCGCGACAGGTTTCATCCCACATGAACACTGAAGCTTTCTTT
abundance: -; d_gene: TRBD2; v_gene: TRBV4-1; j_gene: TRBJ2-3; CDR3aa: CASSRGGLAGTTDTQYF; CDR3nt: TGCGCCAGCAGCCGCGGAGGACTAGCGGGGACCACAGATACGCAGTATTTT
abundance: -; d_gene: -; v_gene: TRBV5-1; j_gene: TRBJ2-7; CDR3aa: CASSLEGGPYEQYF; CDR3nt: TGCGCCAGCAGCTTGGAAGGGGGTCCCTACGAGCAGTACTTC
abundance: -; d_gene: -; v_gene: TRBV2; j_gene: TRBJ1-2; CDR3aa: CASSERASLPSNYGYTF; CDR3nt: TGTGCCAGCAGTGAGAGGGCCTCCCTTCCCTCAAACTATGGCTACACCTTC
abundance: -; d_gene: -; v_gene: TRBV5-4; j_gene: TRBJ2-2; CDR3aa: CASRPGGDTGELFF; CDR3nt: TGTGCCAGCAGGCCGGGGGGCGATACCGGGGAGCTGTTTTTT
abundance: -; d_gene: TRBD1; v_gene: TRBV28; j_gene: TRBJ1-1; CDR3aa: CASSLQGAGTEAFF; CDR3nt: TGTGCCAGCAGTTTACAGGGGGCCGGGACTGAAGCTTTCTTT
abundance: -; d_gene: TRBD1; v_gene: TRBV4-1; j_gene: TRBJ1-6; CDR3aa: CASSQGGTGNSPLHF; CDR3nt: TGCGCCAGCAGCCAAGGTGGGACAGGAAATTCACCCCTCCACTTT
abundance: -; d_gene: TRBD2; v_gene: TRBV6-1; j_gene: TRBJ2-7; CDR3aa: CASSPRGGAYEQYF; CDR3nt: TGTGCCAGCAGTCCCCGGGGAGGGGCCTACGAGCAGTACTTC
abundance: -; d_gene: -; v_gene: TRBV25-1; j_gene: TRBJ2-3; CDR3aa: CASSGISGTPTTDTQYF; CDR3nt: TGTGCCAGCAGTGGAATCTCCGGGACACCAACCACAGATACGCAGTATTTT
abundance: -; d_gene: TRBD1; v_gene: TRBV6-5; j_gene: TRBJ1-6; CDR3aa: CASSYTGQDSPLHF; CDR3nt: TGTGCCAGCAGTTACACGGGACAGGATTCACCCCTCCACTTT
abundance: -; d_gene: -; v_gene: TRBV5-4; j_gene: TRBJ1-6; CDR3aa: CASSSAARAVHSPLHF; CDR3nt: TGTGCCAGCAGCTCCGCCGCCAGAGCGGTTCATTCACCCCTCCACTTT
abundance: -; d_gene: -; v_gene: TRBV6-5; j_gene: TRBJ1-5; CDR3aa: CASSFTRGSNQPQHF; CDR3nt: TGTGCCAGCAGTTTCACCAGGGGAAGCAATCAGCCCCAGCATTTT
abundance: -; d_gene: -; v_gene: TRBV4-1; j_gene: TRBJ2-7; CDR3aa: CASSVPGTPFEQYF; CDR3nt: TGCGCCAGCAGCGTCCCCGGGACTCCGTTCGAGCAGTACTTC
abundance: -; d_gene: -; v_gene: TRBV7-8; j_gene: TRBJ2-2; CDR3aa: CASSHDGEDGELFF; CDR3nt: TGTGCCAGCAGCCACGACGGAGAAGACGGGGAGCTGTTTTTT
abundance: -; d_gene: TRBD1; v_gene: TRBV13; j_gene: TRBJ2-7; CDR3aa: CASSFRTGQTDNEQYF; CDR3nt: TGTGCCAGCAGCTTTCGGACAGGGCAAACCGATAACGAGCAGTACTTC
abundance: once; d_gene: -; v_gene: TRBV19; j_gene: TRBJ2-7; CDR3aa: CASSTRGSIEQYF; CDR3nt: TGTGCCAGTAGCACCAGGGGTAGTATCGAGCAGTACTTC
abundance: -; d_gene: -; v_gene: TRBV5-4; j_gene: TRBJ2-5; CDR3aa: CASSFRETQYF; CDR3nt: TGTGCCAGCAGCTTCAGGGAGACCCAGTACTTC
abundance: -; d_gene: TRBD1; v_gene: TRBV7-2; j_gene: TRBJ2-7; CDR3aa: CASSSDRARQEQYF; CDR3nt: TGTGCCAGCAGCTCTGACAGGGCCCGACAGGAGCAGTACTTC
abundance: -; d_gene: -; v_gene: TRBV5-4; j_gene: TRBJ2-1; CDR3aa: CASSLAFPNEQFF; CDR3nt: TGTGCCAGCAGCTTGGCCTTTCCCAATGAGCAGTTCTTC
abundance: -; d_gene: -; v_gene: TRBV4-2; j_gene: TRBJ1-6; CDR3aa: CASSQAGLEGGPLHF; CDR3nt: TGTGCCAGCAGCCAAGCCGGGTTAGAAGGTGGACCCCTCCACTTT
abundance: -; d_gene: TRBD1; v_gene: TRBV5-1; j_gene: TRBJ1-2; CDR3aa: CASSRGQGRGYTF; CDR3nt: TGCGCCAGCAGCCGGGGACAGGGTCGTGGCTACACCTTC
abundance: -; d_gene: TRBD1; v_gene: TRBV18; j_gene: TRBJ1-1; CDR3aa: CASSGTGVYTEAFF; CDR3nt: TGTGCCAGCTCAGGGACAGGGGTCTACACTGAAGCTTTCTTT
abundance: -; d_gene: TRBD1; v_gene: TRBV6-1; j_gene: TRBJ1-3; CDR3aa: CASSAMSQGFGSGNTIYF; CDR3nt: TGTGCCAGCAGTGCCATGTCACAGGGGTTCGGCTCTGGAAACACCATATATTTT
abundance: -; d_gene: -; v_gene: TRBV11-3; j_gene: TRBJ1-6; CDR3aa: CASSLEAGINSPLHF; CDR3nt: TGTGCCAGCAGCCTAGAGGCAGGGATTAATTCACCCCTCCACTTT
abundance: -; d_gene: TRBD1; v_gene: TRBV7-3; j_gene: TRBJ2-1; CDR3aa: CASSLAGTGVFF; CDR3nt: TGTGCCAGCAGCCTCGCCGGGACAGGGGTCTTCTTC
abundance: -; d_gene: TRBD1; v_gene: TRBV2; j_gene: TRBJ1-5; CDR3aa: CASKGAGNQPQHF; CDR3nt: TGTGCCAGCAAGGGGGCGGGCAATCAGCCCCAGCATTTT
abundance: -; d_gene: TRBD2; v_gene: TRBV29-1; j_gene: TRBJ2-5; CDR3aa: CSVRSGGGETQYF; CDR3nt: TGCAGCGTTCGTAGTGGCGGGGGTGAGACCCAGTACTTC